A single sample is the source of the 32 T cell receptor beta chains below, sequenced in a study of shared clonotypes between healthy human individuals. TCRdb keeps only in-frame clones here, not all; method: immunoSEQ multiplex PCR. The sample shows roughly 2.5 million clones, approximately 94% of them seen only once. The sequenced sample consisted of naive CD4+ T cells sorted from blood. Specified subset: CD45RA+ positively selected. The receptor source for this set is a man younger than 35 in good health.

V and J are TRBV7-9 and TRBJ1-6; TRBD1 is a possible D gene (6 bases). Per the germline V gene, CDR1 is SEHNR and CDR2 is FQNEAQ (reference sequence). Deletions cut 4 bases from V and 1 base from J, with 20 bases between. This CDR3 is 19 amino acids long. CDR3 bases: TGTGCCAGCAGCTATAACCTAACGGGACACCCTTCCTATAATTCACCCCTCCACTTT. This translates into CASSYNLTGHPSYNSPLHF.

The chain carries TRBV19 and TRBJ2-2, with TRBD1 matching over 9 bases. There are 15 residues in the CDR3. Germline lookup yields CDR1 LNHDA and CDR2 SQIVND (reference sequence). With 6 bases clipped from V and 6 bases from J, the junction kept 8 bases outside the gene matches. CDR3: CASSLTGGLAGELFF. The CDR3 region has the DNA TGTGCCAGTAGCTTGACAGGGGGTCTGGCCGGGGAGCTGTTTTTT. Supplemented by reference TRBV19 and TRBJ2-2, the full variable domain reads DGGITQSPKYLFRKEGQNVTLSCEQNLNHDAMYWYRQDPGQGLRLIYYSQIVNDFQKGDIAEGYSVSREKKESFPLTVTSAQKNPTAFYLCASSLTGGLAGELFFGEGSRLTVL.

This chain links TRBV7-2 with TRBJ2-7; D tentatively reads TRBD1 or TRBD2 (5 bases each). The CDR3 extends over 13 amino acids. The ends were cut back, 5 bases at V and 6 bases at J, with 14 bases in the middle. Germline V gene data show CDR1 as SGHTA and CDR2 as FQGNSA. This CDR3 is CASSQTGPFEQYF. As DNA, the CDR3 is TGTGCCAGCAGCCAGACGGGGCCCTTCGAGCAGTACTTC.

This chain uses TRBV9 with TRBJ2-7, with a tentative D call TRBD2 (6 bases). The CDR3 runs 13 residues. The germline V gene has CDR1 SGDLS and CDR2 YYNGEE. Trimming stripped 3 bases from V and 2 bases from J, with 9 bases between. The CDR3 region is CASSAGLTYEQYF. The CDR3, as DNA: TGTGCCAGCAGCGCGGGACTGACCTACGAGCAGTACTTC.

In this sample, this clone turned up a few times. This chain joins TRBV27 and TRBJ1-2, with 9 positions matching TRBD1. The ends lost 2 bases at V and 5 bases at J; junction bases unmatched: 9. This CDR3 is built from 16 residues. Germline-derived CDR1 and CDR2 are MNHEY and SMNVEV (reference sequence). CDR3 region: CASSLNPGTGKYGYTF. In DNA form, the CDR3 reads TGTGCCAGCAGTTTAAATCCCGGGACAGGGAAGTATGGCTACACCTTC.

The V and J genes are TRBV30 and TRBJ2-1, with 11 bases matching TRBD1. This CDR3 is 14 amino acids long. The germline gives CDR1 GTSNPN, CDR2 SVGIG (reference sequence). Trimming took 7 bases from V and 3 from J; bases not matched to a gene: 5. This CDR3 is CASTGTGGYNEQFF. In DNA, the CDR3 is TGTGCCTCGACAGGGACAGGGGGCTACAATGAGCAGTTCTTC.

The gene calls are TRBV7-2 and TRBJ2-3, with TRBD2 matching over 10 bases. The germline V gene has CDR1 SGHTA and CDR2 FQGNSA. CDR3 size: 17 residues. With 3 bases clipped from V and 2 bases from J, the junction kept 8 bases outside the gene matches. The CDR3 nucleotides are TGTGCCAGCAGCTTTTTTAAGCTAGCGGGGGTCACAGATACGCAGTATTTT. It specifies CASSFFKLAGVTDTQYF. The full variable domain, rest sourced from reference TRBV7-2 and TRBJ2-3, is GAGVSQSPSNKVTEKGKDVELRCDPISGHTALYWYRQSLGQGLEFLIYFQGNSAPDKSGLPSDRFSAERTGGSVSTLTIQRTQQEDSAVYLCASSFFKLAGVTDTQYFGPGTRLTVL.

This clone has a handful of counts. The V gene is TRBV30, the J gene TRBJ1-1, with D hard to call. V was cut by 2 bases and J by 0 bases, with 10 bases left in between. The germline gives CDR1 GTSNPN, CDR2 SVGIG (reference sequence). The CDR3 loop spans 14 amino acids. The CDR3 sequence: CAWSRGILNTEAFF. CDR3 DNA: TGTGCCTGGAGTCGAGGGATTTTGAACACTGAAGCTTTCTTT.

The J gene is TRBJ2-2, the V gene TRBV11-2; TRBD1 is a possible D gene (5 bases). V dropped 4 bases and J dropped 0 bases, with 12 bases sitting between them. This CDR3 comprises 16 residues. CDR1 is SGHAT, CDR2 FQNNGV, per germline. CDR3 DNA: TGTGCCAGCAGCTCAGTCGGCAGGGCGAACACCGGGGAGCTGTTTTTT. As protein: CASSSVGRANTGELFF.

The rearrangement links TRBV6-6 to TRBJ1-1, with a weak D call TRBD1 (5 bases). CDR3 length: 15 amino acids. V dropped 3 bases and J dropped 4 bases, with 15 bases sitting between them. The germline V gene encodes CDR1 MNHNY and CDR2 SVGAGI (reference sequence). CDR3 protein: CASSYRQGGTTEAFF. CDR3 DNA sequence: TGTGCCAGCAGTTATAGGCAGGGCGGGACCACTGAAGCTTTCTTT.

V usage is TRBV9 and J usage is TRBJ1-3, with D tentatively TRBD1 (6 bases). V dropped 0 bases and J dropped 3 bases, with 13 bases sitting between them. The CDR3 has 16 amino acids. The germline V gene has CDR1 SGDLS and CDR2 YYNGEE. The CDR3 DNA is TGTGCCAGCAGCGTAGTCCAGGGGCTCAGTGGAAACACCATATATTTT. Protein sequence: CASSVVQGLSGNTIYF.

The rearrangement uses TRBV18 and TRBJ2-2, with 8 bases fitting TRBD2. CDR3 length: 16 amino acids. Germline V CDR1 and CDR2: KGHSH, LQKENI. Trimming removed 0 bases from V and 1 base from J; junction bases left unmatched: 1. The CDR3 DNA sequence: TGTGCCAGCTCACCACCCCTAGCGGGGAACACCGGGGAGCTGTTTTTT. Protein: CASSPPLAGNTGELFF.

The chain carries TRBV6-1 and TRBJ1-1; D remains ambiguous. CDR1 is MNHNS, CDR2 SASEGT, per germline. V dropped 2 bases and J dropped 8 bases, with 12 bases sitting between them. The CDR3 loop spans 13 amino acids. The CDR3 is CASSEKRELEAFF. The CDR3 bases are TGTGCCAGCAGTGAAAAAAGGGAATTGGAAGCTTTCTTT.

The chain recombines TRBV15 with TRBJ2-6; TRBD1 matches 7 bases. The CDR3 has 19 residues. Looked up from germline, CDR1 is LNHNV and CDR2 is YYDKDF (reference sequence). V lost 3 bases to trimming and J lost 3 bases; unmatched junction nucleotides: 14. The CDR3 loop reads CATSRLGQSVVNGANVLTF. The CDR3 DNA is TGTGCCACCAGCAGGCTGGGACAGTCAGTTGTAAATGGGGCCAACGTCCTGACTTTC.

The J gene is TRBJ2-3, the V gene TRBV28; the match to TRBD1 covers 8 bases. The CDR3 is 15 amino acids. Germline CDR1 MDHEN, CDR2 SYDVKM. The J segment lost 3 bases and the V segment lost 5 bases, leaving 7 bases of the junction unmatched. CDR3 nucleotide sequence: TGTGCCAGCAGTCAATCGGACAGGGCTACAGATACGCAGTATTTT. Translated: CASSQSDRATDTQYF.

The chain combines TRBV6-6 with TRBJ2-7, with no clear D. The CDR3 consists of 13 residues. Trimming removed 4 bases at V and 0 bases at J, with 7 bases between. Per germline, CDR1 MNHNY and CDR2 SVGAGI (reference sequence). As DNA, the CDR3 is TGTGCCAGCAGTTTCAGCGACTCCTACGAGCAGTACTTC. It codes for CASSFSDSYEQYF.

The rearrangement uses TRBV7-3 and TRBJ1-2; no clear D gene. CDR1 is SGHTA and CDR2 is FQGTGA in the germline V gene. Trimming took 1 base from V and 6 from J, leaving 15 bases between them. The CDR3 loop spans 15 amino acids. In nucleotides, the CDR3 is TGTGCCAGCAGCTTAAAGGTCGAGGGTACGGATGGCTACACCTTC. Protein: CASSLKVEGTDGYTF.

The chain has TRBV7-6 and TRBJ2-3; possible D gene TRBD1, 5 bases. The V end was cut by 2 bases, the J end by 4 bases, with 7 bases between. The CDR3 has 13 residues. CDR1 and CDR2 (germline): SGHVS, FNYEAQ. The CDR3 DNA is TGTGCCAGCAGCTTACCCAGGGCAGATACGCAGTATTTT. Translated: CASSLPRADTQYF. The entire variable domain, with the rest obtained from reference TRBV7-6 and TRBJ2-3, is as follows: GAGVSQSPRYKVTKRGQDVALRCDPISGHVSLYWYRQALGQGPEFLTYFNYEAQQDKSGLPNDRFSAERPEGSISTLTIQRTEQRDSAMYRCASSLPRADTQYFGPGTRLTVL.

CDR3 region: CASSRQGHDTEAFF. The CDR3, as DNA: TGTGCCAGCTCACGACAGGGTCATGATACTGAAGCTTTCTTT. J is TRBJ1-1 and V is TRBV18; TRBD1 aligns across 7 bases. V gave up 4 bases and J gave up 5 bases; unmatched junction bases: 7. CDR1 is KGHSH, CDR2 LQKENI, per germline. The length of the CDR3 is 14 residues. The full variable domain, completed using reference TRBV18 and TRBJ1-1, is NAGVMQNPRHLVRRRGQEARLRCSPMKGHSHVYWYRQLPEEGLKFMVYLQKENIIDESGMPKERFSAEFPKEGPSILRIQQVVRGDSAAYFCASSRQGHDTEAFFGQGTRLTVV.

The chain's CDR3 is CASSPPNRVNTGELFF. CDR3 coding DNA: TGTGCCAGCAGCCCACCTAACAGGGTTAACACCGGGGAGCTGTTTTTT. This sequence joins TRBV5-4 and TRBJ2-2; D perhaps matches TRBD1 (6 bases). This CDR3 is built from 16 residues. Germline-derived CDR1 and CDR2 are SGHNT and YYREEE (reference sequence). V gave up 4 bases and J gave up 2 bases, with 15 bases separating them. Full variable domain (remainder filled in from reference TRBV5-4 and TRBJ2-2): ETGVTQSPTHLIKTRGQQVTLRCSSQSGHNTVSWYQQALGQGPQFIFQYYREEENGRGNFPPRFSGLQFPNYSSELNVNALELDDSALYLCASSPPNRVNTGELFFGEGSRLTVL.

The chain employs TRBV18 and TRBJ1-2, with D unclear. The V end lost 2 bases, the J end lost 3 bases, and 10 bases lay between the germline ends. The CDR3 totals 14 residues. Germline CDR1 reads KGHSH; CDR2 reads LQKENI. CDR3 amino acids: CASSPGRRDYGYTF. CDR3 DNA sequence: TGTGCCAGCTCACCAGGTCGGAGGGACTATGGCTACACCTTC.

The chain carries TRBV7-9 and TRBJ2-2; D ambiguous. CDR1 and CDR2 from the germline V gene are SEHNR and FQNEAQ (reference sequence). The CDR3 has 13 amino acids. The V and J ends lost 6 bases and 0 bases respectively, with 5 bases between them. The CDR3 sequence: CASRYSNTGELFF. CDR3 DNA: TGTGCCAGCAGGTATTCGAACACCGGGGAGCTGTTTTTT.

The chain combines TRBV11-2 with TRBJ2-1; the D call may be TRBD1 or TRBD2 (5 bases each). Trimming cost V 5 bases and J 2 bases, with 16 bases left between them. Looked up from germline, CDR1 is SGHAT and CDR2 is FQNNGV. CDR3 length: 16 residues. CDR3 protein: CASSPRGGKAYNEQFF. CDR3 nucleotide sequence: TGTGCCAGCAGCCCCCGTGGGGGAAAGGCCTACAATGAGCAGTTCTTC.

This chain links TRBV7-2 with TRBJ2-7, with D possibly being TRBD2 (5 bases). The CDR3 runs 13 residues. Germline CDR1 and CDR2: SGHTA and FQGNSA. Trimming left V 5 bases short and J 2 bases short, with 10 bases between. The CDR3 spells CASSPRETYEQYF. CDR3 coding DNA: TGTGCCAGCAGCCCTCGGGAAACCTACGAGCAGTACTTC.

In the case of this clone: Other DNA sequences within the sample encode an identical CDR3. This rearrangement joins TRBV7-9 to TRBJ2-1, with D hard to call. Trimming shortened V by 5 bases and J by 4 bases, and 6 bases separated the two germline ends. This CDR3 has 12 residues. The germline V gene has CDR1 SEHNR and CDR2 FQNEAQ (reference sequence). The DNA of the CDR3 is TGTGCCAGCAGCCTAGGGTACAATGAGCAGTTCTTC. Translating it yields CASSLGYNEQFF.

This chain connects TRBV10-2 to TRBJ1-2; D is perhaps TRBD1 (5 bases). CDR1 WSHSY and CDR2 SAAADI come from the germline V gene. The CDR3 runs 12 residues. The CDR3: CAINQGGNGYTF. Here the CDR3 DNA reads TGCGCTATTAACCAGGGAGGGAATGGCTACACCTTC.

This clone was recorded once. The chain carries TRBV6-5 and TRBJ2-3; D remains ambiguous. V lost 0 bases, J lost 4 bases, and 11 bases lay in between. The germline V gene encodes CDR1 MNHEY and CDR2 SVGAGI. CDR3 length: 15 residues. The CDR3 here is CASSYSSVRPDTQYF. The CDR3, as DNA: TGTGCCAGCAGTTACTCGAGTGTACGTCCAGATACGCAGTATTTT.

This clone turned up a few times. The chain employs TRBV11-2 and TRBJ1-2; possible D gene TRBD1, 5 bases. CDR3 length equals 13 residues. Germline values: CDR1 SGHAT, CDR2 FQNNGV. The germline V and J ends were trimmed by 5 bases and 6 bases, with 13 bases remaining between them. The CDR3: CASSRRTRDGYTF. The DNA for the CDR3 is TGTGCCAGCAGCCGAAGGACAAGGGATGGCTACACCTTC.

About this clone: Other DNA sequences in this sample translate to the same CDR3. This sequence joins TRBV7-2 and TRBJ2-1; 8 bases match TRBD2. CDR1 SGHTA and CDR2 FQGNSA come from the germline V gene. The CDR3 is 16 amino acids. After removal of 1 base from V and 4 bases from J, the junction contained 6 bases not matched to a gene. The CDR3 coding sequence is TGTGCCAGCAGCTTAGGCGCGGGGGGTTCATACAATGAGCAGTTCTTC. Protein sequence: CASSLGAGGSYNEQFF.

This sequence joins TRBV5-1 and TRBJ1-1, with D unclear. CDR3 length: 17 amino acids. V was shortened by 0 bases and J by 0 bases, with 15 bases between the two germline ends. From germline, CDR1 is SGHRS and CDR2 YFSETQ. The DNA for the CDR3 is TGCGCCAGCAGCTTGGGGACCCGGGCCCACATGAACACTGAAGCTTTCTTT. It encodes CASSLGTRAHMNTEAFF.

The chain is built from TRBV18 and TRBJ2-3; D is possibly TRBD2 (6 bases). The CDR3 consists of 14 residues. V lost 3 bases and J lost 2, with 9 bases in between. Germline V gene sequence: CDR1 KGHSH, CDR2 LQKENI. Here the CDR3 reads CASSPRRDTDTQYF. The CDR3 DNA follows: TGTGCCAGCTCACCCCGGCGGGACACAGATACGCAGTATTTT.

This clone was recorded once. The rearrangement joins TRBV11-2 to TRBJ1-2; 7 bases agree with TRBD1. CDR3 length: 13 residues. The trim removed 5 bases at V and 8 bases at J, leaving 8 bases unmatched. The V gene's germline CDR1 is SGHAT and CDR2 FQNNGV. CDR3 sequence reads: CASSLRQGWGYTF. CDR3 bases: TGTGCCAGCAGCCTAAGACAGGGCTGGGGCTACACCTTC.